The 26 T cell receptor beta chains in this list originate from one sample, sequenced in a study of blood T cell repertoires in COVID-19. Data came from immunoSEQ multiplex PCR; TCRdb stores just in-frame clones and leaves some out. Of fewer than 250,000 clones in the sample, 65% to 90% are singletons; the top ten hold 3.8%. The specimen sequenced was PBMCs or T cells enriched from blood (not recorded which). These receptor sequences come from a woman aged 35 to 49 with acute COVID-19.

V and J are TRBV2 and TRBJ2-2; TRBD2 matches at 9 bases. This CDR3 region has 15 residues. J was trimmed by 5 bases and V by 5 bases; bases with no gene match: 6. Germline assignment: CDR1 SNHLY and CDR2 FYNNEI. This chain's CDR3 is CASSPSGVGTGELFF. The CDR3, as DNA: TGTGCCAGCAGTCCTAGCGGGGTGGGTACCGGGGAGCTGTTTTTT.

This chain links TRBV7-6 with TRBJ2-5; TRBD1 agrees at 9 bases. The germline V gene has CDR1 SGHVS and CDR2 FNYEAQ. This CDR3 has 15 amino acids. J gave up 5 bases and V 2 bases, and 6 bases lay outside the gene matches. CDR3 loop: CASSLKGQGGETQYF. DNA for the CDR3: TGTGCCAGCAGCTTAAAGGGACAGGGTGGGGAGACCCAGTACTTC.

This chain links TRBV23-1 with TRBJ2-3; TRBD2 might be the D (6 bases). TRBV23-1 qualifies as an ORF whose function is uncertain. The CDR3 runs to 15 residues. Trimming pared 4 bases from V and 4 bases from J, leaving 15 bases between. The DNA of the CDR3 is TGCGCCAGCAGTCCAGGGAAGGAGGGTTCAGATACGCAGTATTTT. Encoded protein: CASSPGKEGSDTQYF.

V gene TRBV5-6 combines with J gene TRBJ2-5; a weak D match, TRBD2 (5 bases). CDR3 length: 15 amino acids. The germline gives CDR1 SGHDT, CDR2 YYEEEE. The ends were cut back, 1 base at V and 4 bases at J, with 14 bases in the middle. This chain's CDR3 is CASSLSPGWGETQYF. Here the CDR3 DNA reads TGTGCCAGCAGCTTGTCCCCGGGGTGGGGAGAGACCCAGTACTTC.

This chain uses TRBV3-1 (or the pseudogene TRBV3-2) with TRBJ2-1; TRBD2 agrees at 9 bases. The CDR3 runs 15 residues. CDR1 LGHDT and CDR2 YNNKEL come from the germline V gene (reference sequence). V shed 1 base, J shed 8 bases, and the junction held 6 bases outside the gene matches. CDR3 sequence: CASSQVSGGPDEQFF. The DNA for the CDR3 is TGTGCCAGCAGCCAAGTTAGCGGGGGCCCCGATGAGCAGTTCTTC.

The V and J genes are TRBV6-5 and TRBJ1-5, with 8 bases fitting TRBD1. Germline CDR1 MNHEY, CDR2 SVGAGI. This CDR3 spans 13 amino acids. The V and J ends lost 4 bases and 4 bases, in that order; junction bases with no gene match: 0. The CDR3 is CASSWDRNQPQHF. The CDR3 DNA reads TGTGCCAGCAGTTGGGACAGGAATCAGCCCCAGCATTTT.

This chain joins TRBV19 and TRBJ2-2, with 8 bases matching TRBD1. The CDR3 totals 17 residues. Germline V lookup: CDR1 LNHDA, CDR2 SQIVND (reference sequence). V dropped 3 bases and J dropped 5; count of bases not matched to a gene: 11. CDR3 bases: TGTGCCAGTAGTATGGGACAGGACCTCGCATCAACCGGGGAGCTGTTTTTT. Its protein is CASSMGQDLASTGELFF.

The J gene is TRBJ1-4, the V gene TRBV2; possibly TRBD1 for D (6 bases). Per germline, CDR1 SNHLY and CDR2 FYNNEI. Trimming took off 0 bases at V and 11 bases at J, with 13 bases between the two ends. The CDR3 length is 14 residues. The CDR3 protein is CASSEAQGVEKLFF. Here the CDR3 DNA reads TGTGCCAGCAGTGAAGCACAGGGTGTGGAGAAACTGTTTTTT. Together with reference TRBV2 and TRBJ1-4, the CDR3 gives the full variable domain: EPEVTQTPSHQVTQMGQEVILRCVPISNHLYFYWYRQILGQKVEFLVSFYNNEISEKSEIFDDQFSVERPDGSNFTLKIRSTKLEDSAMYFCASSEAQGVEKLFFGSGTQLSVL.

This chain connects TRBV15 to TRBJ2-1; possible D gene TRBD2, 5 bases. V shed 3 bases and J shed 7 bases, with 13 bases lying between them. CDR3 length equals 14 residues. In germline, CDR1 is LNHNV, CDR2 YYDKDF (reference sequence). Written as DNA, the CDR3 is TGTGCCACCAGCAGGGGAGCCGGCGGGAATGAGCAGTTCTTC. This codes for CATSRGAGGNEQFF. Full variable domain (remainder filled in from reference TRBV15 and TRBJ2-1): DAMVIQNPRYQVTQFGKPVTLSCSQTLNHNVMYWYQQKSSQAPKLLFHYYDKDFNNEADTPDNFQSRRPNTSFCFLDIRSPGLGDTAMYLCATSRGAGGNEQFFGPGTRLTVL.

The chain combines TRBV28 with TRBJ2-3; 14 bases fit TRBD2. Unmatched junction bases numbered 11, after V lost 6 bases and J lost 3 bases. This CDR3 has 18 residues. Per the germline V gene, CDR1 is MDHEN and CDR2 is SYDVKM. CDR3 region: CASSPRGLAGEVTDTQYF. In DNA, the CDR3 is TGTGCCAGCAGCCCGAGGGGACTAGCGGGAGAGGTGACAGATACGCAGTATTTT.

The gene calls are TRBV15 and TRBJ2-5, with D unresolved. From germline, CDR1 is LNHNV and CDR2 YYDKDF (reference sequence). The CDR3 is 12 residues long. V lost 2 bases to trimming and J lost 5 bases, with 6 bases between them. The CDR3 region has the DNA TGTGCCACCAGCAGACCCAGGGAGACCCAGTACTTC. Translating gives CATSRPRETQYF. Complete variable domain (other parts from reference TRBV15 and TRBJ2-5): DAMVIQNPRYQVTQFGKPVTLSCSQTLNHNVMYWYQQKSSQAPKLLFHYYDKDFNNEADTPDNFQSRRPNTSFCFLDIRSPGLGDTAMYLCATSRPRETQYFGPGTRLLVL.

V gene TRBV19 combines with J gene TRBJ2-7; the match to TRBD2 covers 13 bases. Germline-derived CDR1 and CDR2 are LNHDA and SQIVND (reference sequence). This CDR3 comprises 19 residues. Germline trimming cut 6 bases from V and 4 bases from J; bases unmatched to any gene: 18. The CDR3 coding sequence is TGTGCCAGTAGCTGGGGACTTCCGGGTACTAGCGGGAGGGATTACGAGCAGTACTTC. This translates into CASSWGLPGTSGRDYEQYF.

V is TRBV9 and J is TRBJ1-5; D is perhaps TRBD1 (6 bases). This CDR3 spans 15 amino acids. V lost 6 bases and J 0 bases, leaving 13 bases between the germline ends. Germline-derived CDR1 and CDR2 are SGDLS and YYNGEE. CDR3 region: CASTSHRDSNQPQHF. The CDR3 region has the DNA TGTGCCAGCACCAGTCACAGGGATAGCAATCAGCCCCAGCATTTT.

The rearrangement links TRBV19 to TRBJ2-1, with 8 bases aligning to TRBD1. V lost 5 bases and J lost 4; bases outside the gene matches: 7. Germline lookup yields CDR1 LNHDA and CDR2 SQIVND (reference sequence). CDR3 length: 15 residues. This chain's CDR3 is CASSPDRAGYNEQFF. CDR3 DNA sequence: TGTGCCAGTAGTCCGGACAGGGCGGGTTACAATGAGCAGTTCTTC. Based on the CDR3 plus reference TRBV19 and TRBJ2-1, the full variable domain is DGGITQSPKYLFRKEGQNVTLSCEQNLNHDAMYWYRQDPGQGLRLIYYSQIVNDFQKGDIAEGYSVSREKKESFPLTVTSAQKNPTAFYLCASSPDRAGYNEQFFGPGTRLTVL.

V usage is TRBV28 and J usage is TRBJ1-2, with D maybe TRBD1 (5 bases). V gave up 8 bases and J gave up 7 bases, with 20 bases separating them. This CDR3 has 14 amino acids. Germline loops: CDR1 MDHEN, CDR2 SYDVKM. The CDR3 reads CASGATDRFFGYTF. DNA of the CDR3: TGTGCCAGCGGGGCGACCGACAGATTCTTTGGCTACACCTTC.

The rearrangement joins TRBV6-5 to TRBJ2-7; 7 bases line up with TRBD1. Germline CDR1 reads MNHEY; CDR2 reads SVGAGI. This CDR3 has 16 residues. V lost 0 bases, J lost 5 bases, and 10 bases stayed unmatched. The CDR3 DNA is TGTGCCAGCAGTTACTCGACAAACAGGGGCAAGGACGAGCAGTACTTC. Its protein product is CASSYSTNRGKDEQYF.

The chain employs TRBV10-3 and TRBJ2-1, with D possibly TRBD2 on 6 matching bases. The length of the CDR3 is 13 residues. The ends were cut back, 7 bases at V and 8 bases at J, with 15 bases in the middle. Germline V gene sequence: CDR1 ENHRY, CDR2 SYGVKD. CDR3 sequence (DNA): TGTGCCATCAATGGGGGACTTGCTGATGAGCAGTTCTTC. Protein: CAINGGLADEQFF.

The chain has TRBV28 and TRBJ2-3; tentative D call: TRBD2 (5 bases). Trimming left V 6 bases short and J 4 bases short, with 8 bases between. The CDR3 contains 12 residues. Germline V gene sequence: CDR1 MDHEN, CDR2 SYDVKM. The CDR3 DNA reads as TGTGCCAGCAGGACTACGGCAGATACGCAGTATTTT. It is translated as CASRTTADTQYF. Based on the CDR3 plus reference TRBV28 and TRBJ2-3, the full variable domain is DVKVTQSSRYLVKRTGEKVFLECVQDMDHENMFWYRQDPGLGLRLIYFSYDVKMKEKGDIPEGYSVSREKKERFSLILESASTNQTSMYLCASRTTADTQYFGPGTRLTVL.

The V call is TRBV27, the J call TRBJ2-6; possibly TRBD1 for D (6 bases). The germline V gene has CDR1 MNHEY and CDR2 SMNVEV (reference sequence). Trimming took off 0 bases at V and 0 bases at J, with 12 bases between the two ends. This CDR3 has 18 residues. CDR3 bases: TGTGCCAGCAGTTTATCTGCAGGGGCCGTCTCTGGGGCCAACGTCCTGACTTTC. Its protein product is CASSLSAGAVSGANVLTF.

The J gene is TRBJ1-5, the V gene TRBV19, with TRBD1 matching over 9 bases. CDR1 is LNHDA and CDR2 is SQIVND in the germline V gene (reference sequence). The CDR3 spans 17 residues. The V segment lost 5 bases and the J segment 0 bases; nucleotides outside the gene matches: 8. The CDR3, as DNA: TGTGCCAGTAGTTTCGCACAGGGGGCTTATAGCAATCAGCCCCAGCATTTT. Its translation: CASSFAQGAYSNQPQHF.

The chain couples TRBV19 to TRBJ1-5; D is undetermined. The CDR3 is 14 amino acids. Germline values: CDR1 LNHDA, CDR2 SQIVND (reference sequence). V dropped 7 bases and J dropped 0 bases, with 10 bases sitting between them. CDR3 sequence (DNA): TGTGCCAGTAAGCGAGCTTATAGCAATCAGCCCCAGCATTTT. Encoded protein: CASKRAYSNQPQHF. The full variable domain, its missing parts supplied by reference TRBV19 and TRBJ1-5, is DGGITQSPKYLFRKEGQNVTLSCEQNLNHDAMYWYRQDPGQGLRLIYYSQIVNDFQKGDIAEGYSVSREKKESFPLTVTSAQKNPTAFYLCASKRAYSNQPQHFGDGTRLSIL.

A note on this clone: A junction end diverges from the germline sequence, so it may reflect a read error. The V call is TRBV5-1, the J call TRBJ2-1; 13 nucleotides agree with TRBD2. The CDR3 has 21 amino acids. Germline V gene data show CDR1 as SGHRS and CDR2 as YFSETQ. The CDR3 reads CASSLPRRTSGSPPSFNEQFF. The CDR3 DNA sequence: TGCGCCAGCAGCTTGCCCCGGAGGACTAGCGGGAGCCCCCCCTCCTTCAATGAGCAGTTCTTC.

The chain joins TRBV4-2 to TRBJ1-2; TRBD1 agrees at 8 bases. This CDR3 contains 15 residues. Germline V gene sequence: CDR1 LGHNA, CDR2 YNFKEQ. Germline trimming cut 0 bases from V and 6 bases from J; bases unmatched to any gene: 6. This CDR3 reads CASSQDYQGADGYTF. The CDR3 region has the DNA TGTGCCAGCAGCCAAGATTATCAGGGGGCGGATGGCTACACCTTC.

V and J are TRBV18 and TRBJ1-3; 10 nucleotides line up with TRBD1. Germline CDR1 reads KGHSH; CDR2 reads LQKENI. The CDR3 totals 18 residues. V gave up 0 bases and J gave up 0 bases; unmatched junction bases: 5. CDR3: CASSPPGQGPLSGNTIYF. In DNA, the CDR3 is TGTGCCAGCTCACCACCGGGACAGGGGCCCCTCTCTGGAAACACCATATATTTT. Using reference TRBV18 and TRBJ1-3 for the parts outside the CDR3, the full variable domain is NAGVMQNPRHLVRRRGQEARLRCSPMKGHSHVYWYRQLPEEGLKFMVYLQKENIIDESGMPKERFSAEFPKEGPSILRIQQVVRGDSAAYFCASSPPGQGPLSGNTIYFGEGSWLTVV.

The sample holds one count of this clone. The CDR3 loop reads CASSPYTGETQYF. The CDR3 nucleotides read TGTGCCAGCTCACCTTATACGGGGGAGACCCAGTACTTC. The chain employs TRBV18 and TRBJ2-5; TRBD2 might be the D (5 bases). The CDR3 runs 13 residues. Trimming pared 3 bases from V and 5 bases from J, leaving 10 bases between. Germline V gene lookup returns CDR1 KGHSH and CDR2 LQKENI.

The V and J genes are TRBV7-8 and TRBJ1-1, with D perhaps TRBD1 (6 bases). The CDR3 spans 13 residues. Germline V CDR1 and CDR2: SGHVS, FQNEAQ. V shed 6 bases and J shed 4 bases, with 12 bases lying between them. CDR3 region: CASRQTGPTEAFF. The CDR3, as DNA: TGTGCCAGCAGACAAACAGGGCCCACTGAAGCTTTCTTT.